This TCR beta chain was observed in a study of CD8 T cells in Susac syndrome. TCR beta sequencing covered blood CD8+ and CD4+ T cells. Negative isolation was applied to CD8+ and CD4+ T cells, and FACS enrichment was applied to TEMRA cells. Study-level results: Acknowledgment was made by the study that its TCR sequencing and HLA analysis involved a relatively small number of individuals.

With regard to this clonotype: The antigen is unknown.

The RNA, about 0.45 to 1 ug, was put through reverse transcription using random hexamers. The CDR3 of TCR beta was amplified by immunoSEQ multiplex PCR across 54 Vbeta and 13 Jbeta. TCRdb re-called the immunoSEQ multiplex PCR reads with MiXCR, one entry per CDR3 protein. The sample consists of about 200,000 distinct CDR3 sequences, 90% to 95% of them appearing once. Sequencing was performed on CD4+ T cells from PBMCs. The origin of this receptor is a human donor in good health.

The CDR3, as DNA: TGCAGCGTTGAAGAGGCTAGCGGGGGACTCTACGAGCAGTACTTC. Its translation: CSVEEASGGLYEQYF. V is TRBV29-1 and J is TRBJ2-7, with 10 positions matching TRBD2. CDR3 length equals 15 residues. From germline, CDR1 is SQVTM and CDR2 ANQGSEA. J gave up 3 bases and V 0 bases, and 5 bases lay outside the gene matches.